The clone carrying this T cell receptor (beta chain) was seen more than once but under ten times. The CDR3 has 15 residues. With 4 bases clipped from V and 4 bases from J, the junction kept 8 bases outside the gene matches. Per germline, CDR1 MNHEY and CDR2 SMNVEV (reference sequence). The sample belongs to a study of metastatic and nonmetastatic thyroid tumors. Via MiXCR, TCRdb re-called the PCR reads. The sample yields 35,000 to 55,000 clones, 20% to 25% seen once. Prior to thyroid surgery, none of the patients had received any treatment. This chain joins TRBV27 and TRBJ2-7, with TRBD2 identical over 9 bases. This TCR derives from a male donor with papillary thyroid cancer or a benign thyroid nodule (not recorded which). Some clones in this sample may be carry-over from other donors' samples. Sequences were obtained from blood. The CDR3 bases are TGTGCCAGCAGTTCCGGGACTAGCCTTTCATACGAGCAGTACTTC. Protein product: CASSSGTSLSYEQYF.